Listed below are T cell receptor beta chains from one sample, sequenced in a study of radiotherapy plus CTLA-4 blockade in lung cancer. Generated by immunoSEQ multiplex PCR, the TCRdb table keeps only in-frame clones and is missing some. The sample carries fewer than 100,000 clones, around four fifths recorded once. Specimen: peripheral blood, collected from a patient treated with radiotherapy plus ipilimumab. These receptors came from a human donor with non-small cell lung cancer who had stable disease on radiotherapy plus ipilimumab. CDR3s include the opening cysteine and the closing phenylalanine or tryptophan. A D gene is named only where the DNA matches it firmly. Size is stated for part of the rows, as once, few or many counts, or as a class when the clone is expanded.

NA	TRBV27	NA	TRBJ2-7	CATRGGSKYEQYF	TGTGCCACTAGGGGGGGGAGTAAGTACGAGCAGTACTTC
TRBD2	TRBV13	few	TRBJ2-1	CASSLGGRANSEQFF	TGTGCCAGCAGCTTAGGGGGGAGGGCCAACAGTGAGCAGTTCTTC
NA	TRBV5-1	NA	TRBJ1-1	CASSLVVGQGLNTEAFF	TGCGCCAGCAGCTTGGTGGTAGGGCAGGGATTGAACACTGAAGCTTTCTTT
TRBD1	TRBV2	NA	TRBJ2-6	CASSGTGSGANVLTF	TGTGCCAGCAGCGGGACAGGGTCTGGGGCCAACGTCCTGACTTTC
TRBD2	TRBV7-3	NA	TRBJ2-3	CASSLTASAGAGTDTQYF	TGTGCCAGCAGCTTAACCGCTTCAGCGGGAGCGGGCACAGATACGCAGTATTTT
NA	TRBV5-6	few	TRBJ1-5	CASSLRGAGQPQHF	TGTGCCAGCAGCTTGCGGGGGGCGGGTCAGCCCCAGCATTTT
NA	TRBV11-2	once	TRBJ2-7	CASSLIASGVGYEQYF	TGTGCCAGCAGCTTAATCGCCTCAGGGGTGGGTTACGAGCAGTACTTC
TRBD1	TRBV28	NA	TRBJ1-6	CASFSGGESFNNSPLHF	TGTGCCAGTTTTTCAGGGGGAGAGTCGTTCAATAATTCACCCCTCCACTTT
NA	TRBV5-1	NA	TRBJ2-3	CASSSSPPDTQYF	TGCGCCAGCAGCTCGTCCCCCCCAGATACGCAGTATTTT
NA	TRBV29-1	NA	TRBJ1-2	CSAITAPRAGYTF	TGCAGCGCCATTACAGCCCCGAGGGCCGGCTACACCTTC
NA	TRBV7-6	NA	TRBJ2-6	CASSLDLLASGANVLTF	TGTGCCAGCAGCTTAGACCTACTAGCATCTGGGGCCAACGTCCTGACTTTC
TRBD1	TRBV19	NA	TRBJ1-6	CASTTGGSYGSPLHF	TGTGCCAGTACCACAGGGGGTTCTTATGGTTCACCCCTCCACTTT
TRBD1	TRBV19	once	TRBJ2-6	CASSSPGGSGANVLTF	TGTGCCAGTAGTAGTCCAGGGGGCTCTGGGGCCAACGTCCTGACTTTC
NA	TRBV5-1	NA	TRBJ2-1	CASRSQARRGNEQFF	TGCGCCAGCAGAAGTCAAGCTCGTCGAGGGAATGAGCAGTTCTTC
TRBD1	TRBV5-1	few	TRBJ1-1	CASSLDRGPAFF	TGCGCCAGCAGCTTGGACAGGGGGCCGGCTTTCTTT
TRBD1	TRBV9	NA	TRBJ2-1	CASSFGTATGDEQFF	TGTGCCAGCAGCTTCGGGACCGCCACAGGGGATGAGCAGTTCTTC
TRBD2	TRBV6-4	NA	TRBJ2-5	CASSAASGGGPQYF	TGTGCCAGCAGTGCGGCTAGCGGGGGGGGGCCCCAGTACTTC
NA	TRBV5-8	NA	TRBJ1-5	CASSLVWDTYSNQPQHF	TGTGCCAGCAGCTTGGTGTGGGACACCTATAGCAATCAGCCCCAGCATTTT
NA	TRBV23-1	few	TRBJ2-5	CASPRDGPLETQYF	TGCGCCAGCCCTCGGGACGGTCCCTTAGAGACCCAGTACTTC
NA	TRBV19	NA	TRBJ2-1	CASSMTASYNEQFF	TGTGCCAGTAGTATGACGGCCTCCTACAATGAGCAGTTCTTC
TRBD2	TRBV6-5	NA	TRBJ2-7	CASGPGRAYEQYF	TGTGCCAGCGGGCCCGGGAGGGCTTACGAGCAGTACTTC
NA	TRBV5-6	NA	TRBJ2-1	CASSWSEGLISYNEQFF	TGTGCCAGCAGCTGGTCGGAGGGGCTTATCTCCTACAATGAGCAGTTCTTC
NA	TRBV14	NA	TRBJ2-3	CASSARTDTQYF	TGTGCCAGCAGCGCTCGCACAGATACGCAGTATTTT
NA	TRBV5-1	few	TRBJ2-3	CASSRRGGTDTQYF	TGCGCCAGCAGCCGGCGGGGAGGCACAGATACGCAGTATTTT
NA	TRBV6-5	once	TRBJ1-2	CASRSSIGSYGYTF	TGTGCCAGCAGATCCTCAATAGGGAGCTATGGCTACACCTTC
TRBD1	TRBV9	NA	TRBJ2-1	CASSVDPPETGIYNEQFF	TGTGCCAGCAGCGTAGACCCGCCAGAGACAGGGATATACAATGAGCAGTTCTTC
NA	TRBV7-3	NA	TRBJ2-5	CASSPRDRLQETQYF	TGTGCCAGCAGCCCGCGAGACAGGCTCCAAGAGACCCAGTACTTC
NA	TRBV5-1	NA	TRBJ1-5	CASSLGSGNSNQPQHF	TGCGCCAGCAGCTTGGGATCCGGGAATAGCAATCAGCCCCAGCATTTT
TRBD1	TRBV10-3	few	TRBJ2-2	CAIRAGTDNTGELFF	TGTGCCATCAGAGCCGGGACAGACAACACCGGGGAGCTGTTTTTT